Listed below are T cell receptor beta chains from one sample, sequenced in a study of vaccination and CD4 T cells after COVID-19. Antigen specificity for these receptors is unknown. From the PCR reads, TCRdb called clonotypes with MiXCR, one entry per CDR3 protein. Of over 20,000 distinct CDR3 sequences in the sample, about two fifths are singletons; the top ten hold roughly an eighth. The source material was CD4+ T cells from blood, cultured in vitro. The receptor source for this set is a human donor who had recovered from COVID-19. Each CDR3 is given with its conserved first and last residue. A D gene is named only where the DNA matches it firmly. Size is omitted from some rows. Given values are once, few, many or a class for expanded clones.

v_gene: TRBV7-4; abundance: few; d_gene: NA; j_gene: TRBJ1-5; CDR3nt: TGTGCCAGCAGCTTAAAGGGTATTCGGGATAGCAATCAGCCCCAGCATTTT; CDR3aa: CASSLKGIRDSNQPQHF
v_gene: TRBV6-2/TRBV6-3; abundance: NA; d_gene: TRBD1; j_gene: TRBJ2-1; CDR3nt: TGTGCCAGCAGCCGACAGGGGGCGCGGTACAATGAGCAGTTCTTC; CDR3aa: CASSRQGARYNEQFF
v_gene: TRBV18; abundance: NA; d_gene: TRBD1; j_gene: TRBJ1-2; CDR3nt: TGTGCCAGCTCAAGCTACCAGGGGGCCGAGTATGGCTACACCTTC; CDR3aa: CASSSYQGAEYGYTF
v_gene: TRBV2; abundance: few; d_gene: NA; j_gene: TRBJ1-2; CDR3nt: TGTGCCAGCGGCGGGTCGATGTACACCTTC; CDR3aa: CASGGSMYTF
v_gene: TRBV28; abundance: NA; d_gene: TRBD1; j_gene: TRBJ1-2; CDR3nt: TGTGCCAGCAGTTGGCCTGGGGACAGGGCCTATGGCTACACCTTC; CDR3aa: CASSWPGDRAYGYTF
v_gene: TRBV10-3; abundance: NA; d_gene: TRBD2; j_gene: TRBJ2-2; CDR3nt: TGTGCCATCAGTGAGTCGAAAGCGGGAGGGCCCGGGGAGCTGTTTTTT; CDR3aa: CAISESKAGGPGELFF
v_gene: TRBV4-3; abundance: few; d_gene: NA; j_gene: TRBJ2-2; CDR3nt: TGCGCCAGCAGCCAAAACCCCGGGACGGCAACGAACACCGGGGAGCTGTTTTTT; CDR3aa: CASSQNPGTATNTGELFF
v_gene: TRBV10-3; abundance: few; d_gene: TRBD1; j_gene: TRBJ1-2; CDR3nt: TGTGCCATCAGTGACCGCGGGGCAGGGGGATTTTCTAACTATGGCTACACCTTC; CDR3aa: CAISDRGAGGFSNYGYTF
v_gene: TRBV27; abundance: few; d_gene: NA; j_gene: TRBJ1-2; CDR3nt: TGTGCCAGCAGTTTAGGAGGGGTGGCTGGCTACACCTTC; CDR3aa: CASSLGGVAGYTF
v_gene: TRBV28; abundance: once; d_gene: NA; j_gene: TRBJ1-1; CDR3nt: TGTGCCAGCAGCCCGGGGGGGACTAACACTGAAGCTTTCTTT; CDR3aa: CASSPGGTNTEAFF
v_gene: TRBV5-8; abundance: NA; d_gene: NA; j_gene: TRBJ2-7; CDR3nt: TGTGCCAGCAGCGATCCTCACGGACGGAGGAACTACGAGCAGTACTTC; CDR3aa: CASSDPHGRRNYEQYF
v_gene: TRBV19; abundance: NA; d_gene: NA; j_gene: TRBJ2-5; CDR3nt: TGTGCCAGTAGTCCCCACGGTGATAGATTACAAGAGACCCAGTACTTC; CDR3aa: CASSPHGDRLQETQYF
v_gene: TRBV29-1; abundance: NA; d_gene: NA; j_gene: TRBJ2-3; CDR3nt: TGCAGCGTTTCCCCGGCAGTAATTGGCACAGATACGCAGTATTTT; CDR3aa: CSVSPAVIGTDTQYF
v_gene: TRBV20-1; abundance: few; d_gene: NA; j_gene: TRBJ1-5; CDR3nt: TGCAGTGCTAGATCGGCTTATAGCAATCAGCCCCAGCATTTT; CDR3aa: CSARSAYSNQPQHF
v_gene: TRBV6-1; abundance: once; d_gene: TRBD2; j_gene: TRBJ2-3; CDR3nt: TGTGCCAGCAGGACGGATAGCGGGAGGACAGATACGCAGTATTTT; CDR3aa: CASRTDSGRTDTQYF
v_gene: TRBV20-1; abundance: NA; d_gene: NA; j_gene: TRBJ2-1; CDR3nt: TGCAGTGCTAGATCTCCCTTGTATGACAATGAGCAGTTCTTC; CDR3aa: CSARSPLYDNEQFF
v_gene: TRBV20-1; abundance: NA; d_gene: TRBD2; j_gene: TRBJ2-1; CDR3nt: TGCAGTGCTATCATACTAGCGCTAGCCTACAATGAGCAGTTCTTC; CDR3aa: CSAIILALAYNEQFF
v_gene: TRBV7-2; abundance: few; d_gene: NA; j_gene: TRBJ2-3; CDR3nt: TGTGCCAGCAGCTTAGGAGGGACAGATACGCAGTATTTT; CDR3aa: CASSLGGTDTQYF
v_gene: TRBV20-1; abundance: few; d_gene: TRBD2; j_gene: TRBJ2-2; CDR3nt: TGCAGTGCTAGTGGGAGGGCTAGCGCCGGGGAGCTGTTTTTT; CDR3aa: CSASGRASAGELFF
v_gene: TRBV6-5; abundance: NA; d_gene: NA; j_gene: TRBJ2-3; CDR3nt: TGTGCCAGCAGTTCGCCTCAGGGACCCCAGGGGACATCCCCAGATACGCAGTATTTT; CDR3aa: CASSSPQGPQGTSPDTQYF
v_gene: TRBV27; abundance: NA; d_gene: NA; j_gene: TRBJ1-5; CDR3nt: TGTGCCAGCAGTCCGAATGCGGGGCCCCAGCATTTT; CDR3aa: CASSPNAGPQHF
v_gene: TRBV6-1; abundance: NA; d_gene: NA; j_gene: TRBJ1-3; CDR3nt: TGTGCCAGCAGCCCCGGGACGGTTGGAAACACCATATATTTT; CDR3aa: CASSPGTVGNTIYF
v_gene: TRBV21-1; abundance: few; d_gene: NA; j_gene: TRBJ1-5; CDR3nt: TGTGCCAGCAGCAAACGGGCAGGGGGGGATTGCAGCAATCAGCCCCAGCATTTT; CDR3aa: CASSKRAGGDCSNQPQHF
v_gene: TRBV27; abundance: NA; d_gene: TRBD1; j_gene: TRBJ2-1; CDR3nt: TGTGCCAGCAGTTTATCGGGTTTGACAGGGAAGTACAATGAGCAGTTCTTC; CDR3aa: CASSLSGLTGKYNEQFF
v_gene: TRBV24-1; abundance: NA; d_gene: TRBD1; j_gene: TRBJ2-2; CDR3nt: TGTGCCACCGGAGATGCCGGGACAGGGGGCATCGGGGAGCTGTTTTTT; CDR3aa: CATGDAGTGGIGELFF
v_gene: TRBV7-2; abundance: NA; d_gene: NA; j_gene: TRBJ1-2; CDR3nt: TGTGCCAGCAGCTTAGTCGGGGACATTTTTTCGGTCGGCTATGGCTACACCTTC; CDR3aa: CASSLVGDIFSVGYGYTF
v_gene: TRBV28; abundance: few; d_gene: NA; j_gene: TRBJ1-2; CDR3nt: TGTGCCAGCAGATGGGAGGGCAGAGCTAACTATGGCTACACCTTC; CDR3aa: CASRWEGRANYGYTF
v_gene: TRBV7-9; abundance: NA; d_gene: NA; j_gene: TRBJ1-1; CDR3nt: TGTGCCAGCAGCCCCACTTTTGGGGTGAACACTGAAGCTTTCTTT; CDR3aa: CASSPTFGVNTEAFF
v_gene: TRBV20-1; abundance: NA; d_gene: NA; j_gene: TRBJ1-2; CDR3nt: TGCAGTGCTAGTGGGGGAAACGATGGCTACACCTTC; CDR3aa: CSASGGNDGYTF
v_gene: TRBV2; abundance: medium-sized; d_gene: NA; j_gene: TRBJ2-7; CDR3nt: TGTGCCAGCATGCGAGCGTCGCCCTACGAGCAGTACTTC; CDR3aa: CASMRASPYEQYF
v_gene: TRBV19; abundance: NA; d_gene: NA; j_gene: TRBJ1-2; CDR3nt: TGTGCCAGTAGTGACAGAGCTGGCTACACCTTC; CDR3aa: CASSDRAGYTF
v_gene: TRBV2; abundance: NA; d_gene: TRBD2; j_gene: TRBJ2-3; CDR3nt: TGTGCCAGCAGTGCCAGCGGGATGGATACGCAGTATTTT; CDR3aa: CASSASGMDTQYF
v_gene: TRBV7-2; abundance: NA; d_gene: TRBD2; j_gene: TRBJ2-2; CDR3nt: TGTGCCAGCAGCCCTAGCGGGGGTAATACCGGGGAGCTGTTTTTT; CDR3aa: CASSPSGGNTGELFF
v_gene: TRBV7-9; abundance: NA; d_gene: TRBD1; j_gene: TRBJ1-1; CDR3nt: TGTGCCAGCTCGAAGCAGGGGGACACTGAAGCTTTCTTT; CDR3aa: CASSKQGDTEAFF
v_gene: TRBV9; abundance: medium-sized; d_gene: NA; j_gene: TRBJ2-5; CDR3nt: TGTGCCAGCAGCGTACGGGCGTTTTCTGAGACCCAGTACTTC; CDR3aa: CASSVRAFSETQYF
v_gene: TRBV18; abundance: NA; d_gene: NA; j_gene: TRBJ1-2; CDR3nt: TGTGCCAGCTCATTAGGCTCGGACACTTATAACTATGGCTACACCTTC; CDR3aa: CASSLGSDTYNYGYTF
v_gene: TRBV7-2; abundance: NA; d_gene: NA; j_gene: TRBJ2-7; CDR3nt: TGTGCCAGCAGCTTCCGCTGGCGGGATCCGCCCCACGAGCAGTACTTC; CDR3aa: CASSFRWRDPPHEQYF
v_gene: TRBV24-1; abundance: few; d_gene: TRBD1; j_gene: TRBJ2-7; CDR3nt: TGTGCCACCAGTGATTACCCTGGACAGGGCGGCGAGCAGTACTTC; CDR3aa: CATSDYPGQGGEQYF
v_gene: TRBV7-2; abundance: NA; d_gene: TRBD1; j_gene: TRBJ1-3; CDR3nt: TGTGCCAGCAGCTCAGAAGGGACAGGGACTGGAAACACCATATATTTT; CDR3aa: CASSSEGTGTGNTIYF
v_gene: TRBV20-1; abundance: NA; d_gene: NA; j_gene: TRBJ1-6; CDR3nt: TGCAGTGCTAGTGCCGGATCACCCCCCCACTTT; CDR3aa: CSASAGSPPHF
v_gene: TRBV5-4; abundance: NA; d_gene: NA; j_gene: TRBJ2-3; CDR3nt: TGTGCCAGCAGCTCGGGGGGCGGTGGCACAGATACGCAGTATTTT; CDR3aa: CASSSGGGGTDTQYF
v_gene: TRBV7-9; abundance: NA; d_gene: NA; j_gene: TRBJ1-1; CDR3nt: TGTGCCAGCAGCGGCAGGGCTGTAGTCACTGAAGCTTTCTTT; CDR3aa: CASSGRAVVTEAFF
v_gene: TRBV6-1; abundance: NA; d_gene: NA; j_gene: TRBJ2-3; CDR3nt: TGTGCCAGCGGAGGGACTTACCGCACAGATACGCAGTATTTT; CDR3aa: CASGGTYRTDTQYF
v_gene: TRBV20-1; abundance: NA; d_gene: TRBD1; j_gene: TRBJ2-2; CDR3nt: TGCAGTGCTAGAATTCCTGACAGGGGAGGAACCGGGGAGCTGTTTTTT; CDR3aa: CSARIPDRGGTGELFF
v_gene: TRBV6-1; abundance: NA; d_gene: TRBD1; j_gene: TRBJ2-7; CDR3nt: TGTGCCAGCAGTGACGGGACAGGGATGGATGTAGCCTCCTACGAGCAGTACTTC; CDR3aa: CASSDGTGMDVASYEQYF
v_gene: TRBV20-1; abundance: NA; d_gene: TRBD1; j_gene: TRBJ1-2; CDR3nt: TGCAGTGCTCGACGGACAGGGATGGTTTATGGCTACACCTTC; CDR3aa: CSARRTGMVYGYTF
v_gene: TRBV7-9; abundance: NA; d_gene: NA; j_gene: TRBJ1-1; CDR3nt: TGTGCCAGCAGCTTAATGACTGAAGCTTTCTTT; CDR3aa: CASSLMTEAFF
v_gene: TRBV20-1; abundance: few; d_gene: NA; j_gene: TRBJ2-3; CDR3nt: TGCAGTGCTAGAGAGGGTGGGAGCTCAAATACGCAGTATTTT; CDR3aa: CSAREGGSSNTQYF
v_gene: TRBV6-5; abundance: few; d_gene: NA; j_gene: TRBJ2-1; CDR3nt: TGTGCCAGCAGTTTACAACGAGGGGGGCCCCGGGTTGAGGAGCAGTTCTTC; CDR3aa: CASSLQRGGPRVEEQFF
v_gene: TRBV6-1; abundance: NA; d_gene: TRBD1; j_gene: TRBJ2-6; CDR3nt: TGTGCCAGCAGGGACAGGGTAGGCTATGGGGCCAACGTCCTGACTTTC; CDR3aa: CASRDRVGYGANVLTF